The source of this T cell receptor (beta chain) is a study of blood T cell repertoires in COVID-19 (dated by TCRdb to 2020 to 2022). Background for the entire study: Recovered participants in ImmuneRACE Cohort 3 were defined as having two consecutive negative NP/OP PCR tests, clearance from a healthcare professional, or resolution of symptoms. Collaborator samples came from the United States, Italy and Spain and covered acute and convalescent phases of COVID-19. The material from the prospective study consisted of cDNA or gDNA derived from T cells, B-cell-depleted T cells, or PBMCs. Subjects who had been exposed to COVID-19, were actively infected with it, or had recovered from it provided the deeply sampled blood TCRbeta repertoires that made up the dataset. The repertoires were released in a freely available public database meant as a resource for research on the immune response to SARS-CoV-2. The samples were drawn from the first 160 participants of the ongoing ImmuneRACE study and from some 1,300 subjects provided by 6 global collaborators. A de-identified subject ID, COVID-19 status, age in years and sex were almost always included in the sample metadata. HLA class I and class II types, where available, came from metadata supplied by the sample provider rather than from assay-based typing. The investigation overall reported the following: The amount of clinical and demographic metadata varied by source and participant and was provided uncurated.

TCRbeta CDR3 regions were amplified from genomic DNA using the immunoSEQ Assay, a bias-controlled multiplex PCR. As for the authors' bioinformatics: The number of nucleated cells in each sample was estimated by amplification of reference gene primers within the assay. To quantify the absolute abundance of each unique TCRbeta CDR3 rearrangement, sequence reads were collapsed and filtered. For each sample, productive Simpson clonality was calculated by taking the square root of Simpson's diversity index across productive rearrangements. TCRdb mirrors the immuneACCESS table, restricted to in-frame sequences. Some clones are absent from its copies; in checked studies, under half trace to an unresolved V gene, and the reason for the others is unknown. V and J calls and clone size follow that table, whereas D and trimming were derived from the DNA. The sample includes approximately 210,000 clones, with roughly 91% observed a single time. The top ten clones comprise 7.2% of the sample.

Relative to germline, V is missing 2 bases and J is missing 6 bases, with 9 bases of the junction outside any gene match. From a lookup of the germline V gene, CDR1 and CDR2 are MGHRA and YSYEKL. The CDR3 runs 15 amino acids, cysteine and phenylalanine included. The DNA shown is the 45-base CDR3, in frame from base 1. Enrolling through a virtual design, the prospective study's participants ranged in age from about 18 to 89 years and lived across roughly 24 United States geographic areas. Cohort assignment in the prospective study relied on participant-reported clinical history from a screening survey and a study questionnaire. Mobile phlebotomists in the prospective study collected whole blood, serum and a nasopharyngeal or oropharyngeal swab from every participant. Over a roughly 2-month period, participants in the prospective study had the option of providing additional blood draws and questionnaires. Prospective study blood samples were shipped either frozen or at room temperature before DNA extraction.

Remarks on this clone: The antigen this receptor binds is unknown. Per-nucleotide qualities are absent, and no much larger clonotype sits a single base away.

This receptor was taken from a man in his thirties or forties in a cohort exposed to, infected with or recovered from COVID-19 (not recorded which). Sequencing used PBMCs or T cells enriched from blood (not recorded which). The chain is made from TRBV4-1 and TRBJ1-2; 7 central bases correspond to TRBD1. The CDR3 protein sequence reads: CASSQRTGYKDGYTF. The DNA is as follows: TGCGCCAGCAGCCAACGGACAGGCTATAAGGATGGCTACACCTTC.